These 10 T cell receptor beta chains were all obtained from the same sample, sequenced in a study of OX40 agonist ivuxolimab in advanced cancers. TCRdb's copy holds only in-frame clones and misses some; the assay was immunoSEQ multiplex PCR. The data contain roughly 50,000 clones, more than 70% of them singletons. The sequences come from CD4+ or CD8+ T cells sorted from blood, collected in a trial of the OX40 agonist ivuxolimab. These receptors came from an adult with an advanced solid tumor such as melanoma, head and neck, liver or kidney cancer.

The chain has TRBV7-8 and TRBJ2-3, with TRBD2 matching 15 bases. The CDR3 sequence is 16 residues long. Germline CDR1 SGHVS, CDR2 FQNEAQ. Trimming took 4 bases from V and 6 from J; bases not matched to a gene: 5. CDR3 region: CASSWTSGGAADTQYF. CDR3 coding DNA: TGTGCCAGCAGCTGGACTAGCGGGGGGGCAGCGGATACGCAGTATTTT.

The gene calls are TRBV6-1 and TRBJ1-4, with 9 bases identical to TRBD1. Trimming removed 5 bases from V and 10 bases from J; junction bases left unmatched: 11. Looked up from germline, CDR1 is MNHNS and CDR2 is SASEGT. The CDR3 totals 15 residues. The CDR3 nucleotides read TGTGCCAGCAGTAACAACAGGGGGCGCATGGCAAAACTGTTTTTT. This codes for CASSNNRGRMAKLFF.

This clone has a handful of counts. The rearrangement uses TRBV18 and TRBJ1-5; D not certain. There are 14 residues in the CDR3. V lost 6 bases to trimming and J lost 3 bases, with 12 bases between them. Germline CDR1 reads KGHSH; CDR2 reads LQKENI. CDR3 DNA sequence: TGTGCCAGCTCCATAGGCGTTTCCAATCAGCCCCAGCATTTT. Translated, it gives CASSIGVSNQPQHF.

This chain links TRBV7-2 with TRBJ2-7; a weak D match, TRBD2 (7 bases). This CDR3 spans 16 amino acids. Germline V lookup: CDR1 SGHTA, CDR2 FQGNSA. V dropped 0 bases and J dropped 0 bases, with 12 bases sitting between them. CDR3 residues: CASSLAAGASSYEQYF. The DNA of the CDR3 is TGTGCCAGCAGCTTAGCTGCGGGGGCGAGCTCCTACGAGCAGTACTTC. Variable domain in full (rest from reference TRBV7-2 and TRBJ2-7): GAGVSQSPSNKVTEKGKDVELRCDPISGHTALYWYRQSLGQGLEFLIYFQGNSAPDKSGLPSDRFSAERTGGSVSTLTIQRTQQEDSAVYLCASSLAAGASSYEQYFGPGTRLTVT.

V usage is TRBV4-1 and J usage is TRBJ1-1; 9 nucleotides align to TRBD1. The junction had 6 bases not matched to a gene; V was cut back by 4 bases and J by 6 bases. The CDR3 totals 14 residues. The germline V gene has CDR1 MGHRA and CDR2 YSYEKL. In DNA, the CDR3 is TGCGCCAGCAGCCTTCCCGGGACAGGGCCTGAAGCTTTCTTT. It encodes CASSLPGTGPEAFF.

The genes are TRBV5-4 and TRBJ1-5, with 9 bases aligning to TRBD1. CDR1 and CDR2 from the germline V gene are SGHNT and YYREEE (reference sequence). V lost 4 bases and J lost 4; bases outside the gene matches: 6. This CDR3 region has 15 residues. This chain's CDR3 is CASSPGTGSNQPQHF. The CDR3 DNA reads TGTGCCAGCAGCCCCGGGACAGGGAGTAATCAGCCCCAGCATTTT.

CDR3 bases: TGTGCCAGCTCACCGGGAAGCGGGGGGTTCACAGATACGCAGTATTTT. It specifies CASSPGSGGFTDTQYF. The rearrangement links TRBV18 to TRBJ2-3, with TRBD2 matching over 9 bases. After removal of 3 bases from V and 2 bases from J, the junction contained 6 bases not matched to a gene. This CDR3 comprises 16 residues. Germline V gives CDR1 KGHSH, CDR2 LQKENI.

V gene TRBV18 combines with J gene TRBJ1-1; D gene unclear. The CDR3 spans 14 residues. V was cut by 3 bases and J by 2 bases, with 10 bases left in between. CDR1 and CDR2 (germline): KGHSH, LQKENI. In nucleotides, the CDR3 is TGTGCCAGCTCACCGAACCGACCAAACACTGAAGCTTTCTTT. This translates into CASSPNRPNTEAFF.

The chain links TRBV2 to TRBJ2-3; no clear D. V was cut by 4 bases and J by 6 bases, with 8 bases left in between. Germline CDR1 and CDR2: SNHLY and FYNNEI. The CDR3 covers 12 residues. Written as DNA, the CDR3 is TGTGCCAGCAGTGCGACCGCCGATACGCAGTATTTT. The encoded protein is CASSATADTQYF.

V and J are TRBV18 and TRBJ1-4, with D maybe TRBD1 (5 bases). V shed 2 bases and J shed 0 bases, with 10 bases lying between them. The CDR3 has 16 amino acids. Germline V lookup: CDR1 KGHSH, CDR2 LQKENI. The DNA for the CDR3 is TGTGCCAGCTCACCAATGCAAGGGGCAACTAATGAAAAACTGTTTTTT. It translates to CASSPMQGATNEKLFF.